This TCR beta chain was sequenced during a study of OX40 agonist ivuxolimab in advanced cancers. About the research overall: Every 2 weeks, patients received ivuxolimab intravenously, dosed at 0.01 to 10 mg/kg. Three patients showed partial responses: one hepatocellular carcinoma and two cutaneous melanoma cases.

Points on this clone: Its antigen remains unknown.

General study results and limits: By week 6 at 0.1 to 3.0 mg/kg, blood CD4+ and CD8+ T cells had expanded clonally.

Anyone with autoimmune disease history or systemic immunosuppression was excluded. Only in-frame clones appear in the TCRdb table, and some are missing; sequencing was by immunoSEQ multiplex PCR. This sample has 60,000 to 70,000 clones, with about 87% found just once. The V segment lost 0 bases and the J segment 2 bases; nucleotides outside the gene matches: 1. Per germline, CDR1 SGHTS and CDR2 YDEGEE. The CDR3 length is 15 residues. Sample: CD4+ or CD8+ T cells sorted from blood, taken in a trial of the OX40 agonist ivuxolimab. The receptor comes from an adult with an advanced solid tumor such as melanoma, head and neck, liver or kidney cancer. V gene TRBV5-8 combines with J gene TRBJ2-5; 10 bases line up with TRBD2. The CDR3 is CASSLVLAGQETQYF. DNA for the CDR3: TGTGCCAGCAGCTTGGTACTAGCGGGGCAAGAGACCCAGTACTTC.